Given below is one T cell receptor (beta chain) in context. The template, roughly 550 ng total RNA, yielded TCR beta cDNA made with a constant-region primer. For TCR beta, libraries were produced by three nested multiplex PCR rounds using slightly modified ARM-PCR. The first two PCR rounds, approximately 10 cycles each, used TRBV1-TRBV30 forward primers and a C-beta reverse primer. Using its own MiXCR run on the multiplex PCR reads, TCRdb lists one record per CDR3 protein. This sample has around 80,000 distinct CDR3 sequences; approximately 72% occur once, and the top ten carry roughly 21%. These data are taken from a study of tumor-infiltrating lymphocytes in primary liver carcinoma. Study in general: The cohort included men and women aged 30 to 69 years. The tumors ranged from roughly 4.2 to 11 cm across and fell within stage T1-T3 N0M0.

Unsorted bulk tissue, about 18-31 mg of it, served as the source for co-extraction of RNA and DNA. Germline V gives CDR1 SNHLY, CDR2 FYNNEI. CDR3 length: 13 amino acids. V was clipped by 6 bases and J by 4 bases, with 11 bases between them. This TCR was sampled from a man aged 40-55 years with primary liver carcinoma and hepatitis B virus infection. Sequences were obtained from liver tumor tissue from sampling region 1. Described subset: tumor region T1, superior pole. V gene TRBV2 combines with J gene TRBJ2-3; no firm D call. The CDR3 reads CASSLRPADTQYF. The DNA of the CDR3 is TGTGCCAGCAGCCTGAGACCGGCAGATACGCAGTATTTT.